A selection of T cell receptor beta chains follows, all from one sample in a study of blood T cell repertoires in COVID-19. Assay used: immunoSEQ multiplex PCR; TCRdb lists only in-frame clones, some missing. The repertoire holds approximately 80,000 clones, with approximately 90% as singletons. The sample consisted of peripheral blood. Receptors originate from a human donor in a cohort sampled during active COVID-19. The CDR3 runs from the conserved cysteine through the conserved F or W. A D gene is named only where the DNA matches it firmly. Only part of the rows carry a size: once, few, many, or a class if the clone is expanded.

d_call clone_size j_call v_call cdr3_nt cdr3_aa
. . TRBJ2-7 TRBV10-3 TGTGCCATCAGTGGCCCTGCGGCCGAGCAGTACTTC CAISGPAAEQYF
TRBD2 . TRBJ2-7 TRBV18 TGTGCCAGCTCACCTAGCGGGAGTAGGCTAGGGGAGCAGTACTTC CASSPSGSRLGEQYF
TRBD2 . TRBJ2-1 TRBV27 TGTGCCAGCAGTTTATTTTTTAGCGGGAGCTCCTACAATGAGCAGTTCTTC CASSLFFSGSSYNEQFF
. . TRBJ1-1 TRBV20-1 TGCAGTGCTAGGGGGGCTACTGAAGCTTTCTTT CSARGATEAFF
. . TRBJ1-1 TRBV7-2 TGTGCCAGCAGCTCGAGACAGTCAAGGAACACTGAAGCTTTCTTT CASSSRQSRNTEAFF
. few TRBJ1-2 TRBV5-1 TGCGCCAGCAGCCTAAACAACTATGGCTACACCTTC CASSLNNYGYTF
TRBD1 . TRBJ2-5 TRBV19 TGTGCCAGTAGTACGAAGAAAACAGGGGTAGAGACCCAGTACTTC CASSTKKTGVETQYF
TRBD1 . TRBJ1-1 TRBV11-2 TGTGCCAGCAGCCTTCGGACAGGGGCGGGAACTGAAGCTTTCTTT CASSLRTGAGTEAFF
TRBD1 . TRBJ2-5 TRBV15 TGTGCCACCAGCAGAGATATAACAGGGGCTGAGACCCAGTACTTC CATSRDITGAETQYF
TRBD2 . TRBJ2-5 TRBV14 TGTGCCAGCAGCCAAGACCGAGGACTAGCGGGAGGCACCTTCCAAGAGACCCAGTACTTC CASSQDRGLAGGTFQETQYF
TRBD1 . TRBJ1-1 TRBV19 TGTGCCAGTAGTATGACCGGGACAGGGGGGAAGACTGAAGCTTTCTTT CASSMTGTGGKTEAFF